A single sample gave rise to the 4 T cell receptor beta chains below, sequenced in a study of blood T cell repertoires in COVID-19 (TCRdb year 2020). The method behind the library was the immunoSEQ multiplex PCR assay. Held by TCRdb, this immuneACCESS table contains in-frame sequences only and omits some clones. Under half of the omission traces to an unresolved V gene where checked; the cause of the rest is unknown. Recorded for this sample are 35,000 to 45,000 clones; roughly 88% of them occurred a single time. Over 2% of the sample is in the top ten clones. Sequenced: peripheral blood. The receptors were gathered from a human donor in a cohort sampled during active COVID-19.

The chain combines TRBV15 with TRBJ1-5, with D possibly being TRBD1 (5 bases). The germline V gene encodes CDR1 LNHNV and CDR2 YYDKDF (reference sequence). V lost 0 bases and J 7 bases, leaving 13 bases between the germline ends. The CDR3 extends over 15 amino acids. The CDR3 reads CATSRDLGVGQPQHF. The CDR3 nucleotides read TGTGCCACCAGCAGAGATTTAGGGGTTGGGCAGCCCCAGCATTTT.

The chain carries TRBV19 and TRBJ2-5; TRBD2 matches at 11 bases. Germline CDR1 LNHDA, CDR2 SQIVND (reference sequence). Trimming took 4 bases from V and 6 from J; bases not matched to a gene: 7. The CDR3 is made up of 15 amino acids. As DNA, the CDR3 is TGTGCCAGTAGTAGGCTAGCGGGGGGTTATCAGACCCAGTACTTC. Translation gives CASSRLAGGYQTQYF.

The chain has TRBV19 and TRBJ2-3, with 15 nucleotides matching TRBD2. Looked up from germline, CDR1 is LNHDA and CDR2 is SQIVND (reference sequence). V lost 5 bases and J lost 2; bases outside the gene matches: 5. The CDR3 is 17 residues long. The CDR3 bases are TGTGCCAGTAGTCTGGGACTAGCGGGGGGAGACACAGATACGCAGTATTTT. This encodes CASSLGLAGGDTDTQYF.

The chain carries TRBV5-1 and TRBJ2-1; 10 bases align to TRBD2. The CDR3 length is 15 residues. Trimming cost V 2 bases and J 7 bases; bases outside gene matches: 6. Germline V CDR1 and CDR2: SGHRS, YFSETQ. CDR3 bases: TGCGCCAGCAGCTTCACCAGCGGGGGGGAAAATGAGCAGTTCTTC. Residues: CASSFTSGGENEQFF.